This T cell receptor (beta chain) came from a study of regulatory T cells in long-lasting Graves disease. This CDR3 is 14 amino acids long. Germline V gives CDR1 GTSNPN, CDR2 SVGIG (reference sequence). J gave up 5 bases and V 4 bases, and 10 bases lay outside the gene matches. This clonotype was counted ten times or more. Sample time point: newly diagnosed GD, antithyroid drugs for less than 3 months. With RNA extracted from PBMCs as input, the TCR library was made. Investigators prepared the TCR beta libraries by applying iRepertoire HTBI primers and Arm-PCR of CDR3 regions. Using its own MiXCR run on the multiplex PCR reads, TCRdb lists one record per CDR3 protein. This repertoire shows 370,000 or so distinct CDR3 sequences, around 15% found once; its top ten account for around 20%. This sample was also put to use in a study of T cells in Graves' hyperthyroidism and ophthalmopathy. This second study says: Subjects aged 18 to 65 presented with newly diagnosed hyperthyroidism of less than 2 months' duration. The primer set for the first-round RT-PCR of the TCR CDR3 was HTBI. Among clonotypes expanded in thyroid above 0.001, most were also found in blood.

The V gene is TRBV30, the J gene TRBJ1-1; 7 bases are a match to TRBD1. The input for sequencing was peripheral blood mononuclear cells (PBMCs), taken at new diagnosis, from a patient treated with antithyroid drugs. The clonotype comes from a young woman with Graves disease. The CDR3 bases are TGTGCCTGGACTTCGGGACTGACAGGGACTGAAGCTTTCTTT. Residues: CAWTSGLTGTEAFF.